This TCR beta chain was captured by sequencing in a study of T cell clonality in common variable immunodeficiency. Study-wide points: Fewer deletions and N-nucleotide insertions were reportedly seen in common variable immunodeficiency TCR beta sequences. Links between repertoire features and CVID complications were heterogeneity-limited.

For this clone: Its antigen is as yet unknown. The observed sequence ends 3 residues before the CDR3 terminus, with the missing tail filled in from the germline J gene.

CVID and control samples used equivalent genomic DNA input. Only in-frame clones appear in the TCRdb table, and some are missing; sequencing was by immunoSEQ multiplex PCR. The sample includes several thousand clones. Between the trimmed V and J ends, which lost 3 bases and 2 bases, there was a span of 12 bases. The CDR3 length is 15 residues. CDR1 is SEHNR and CDR2 is FQNEAQ in the germline V gene (reference sequence). V and J are TRBV7-9 and TRBJ2-3; possible D gene TRBD2, 5 bases. The sequence was obtained from a human donor with common variable immunodeficiency. Sequencing was performed on peripheral blood mononuclear cells. The CDR3 DNA, read in part, is TGTGCCAGCAGCTTTCGGGGATCACACACAGATACG. Translation gives CASSFRGSHTDT. The full CDR3 reads CASSFRGSHTDTQYF.